This TCR beta chain was documented in a study of T cells in Graves' hyperthyroidism and ophthalmopathy. Study-wide points: Blood also held most thyroid clonotypes expanded beyond 0.001.

RNA transcripts yielded amplified TCR beta CDR3 regions. Initially, a first-round RT-PCR of the TCR CDR3 employed the HTBI primer set. MiXCR, applied by TCRdb to the multiplex PCR reads, yields one record per CDR3 protein. The profile shows under 550,000 distinct CDR3 sequences, approximately 13% of them singletons. The sample holds many counts of this clonotype. The antigen remains undetermined. Germline values: CDR1 SGHTA, CDR2 FQGNSA. V dropped 1 base and J dropped 5; count of bases not matched to a gene: 10. The CDR3 is made up of 18 amino acids. Patients between 18 and 65 years old had hyperthyroidism, newly diagnosed and lasting under 2 months.

The sequencing sample was made of blood. The source is a woman younger than 35 with Graves' hyperthyroidism. The V call is TRBV7-2, the J call TRBJ2-3; 12 positions match TRBD2. The DNA of the CDR3 is TGTGCCAGCAGCTTAGTGGCTAGCGGGAGGGCCAGTCTAGATACGCAGTATTTT. Amino acid sequence: CASSLVASGRASLDTQYF.